The rows below give T cell receptor beta chains drawn from one sample of a study of glioma-infiltrating T cells after dendritic cell vaccination. Some clones are missing from TCRdb's copy, which holds only in-frame ones; the method was immunoSEQ multiplex PCR. The top ten clones hold under 4% of a sample with about 82,000 clones, about 90% of them seen once. Source: blood, taken before dendritic cell vaccination. These receptors were collected from a human donor with glioblastoma. CDR3s include the opening cysteine and the closing phenylalanine or tryptophan. Not all rows give a size; the values are once, few, many and, for expanded clones, a class.

j_call v_call clone_size cdr3_length cdr3_aa
TRBJ2-5 TRBV11-3 NA 16 CASSLRGSGSSETQYF
TRBJ2-2 TRBV9 NA 14 CASSVAGGTGELFF
TRBJ2-1 TRBV6-5 once 16 CASSSLQGAAGNEQFF
TRBJ1-1 TRBV27 NA 13 CASSWEGGERAFF
TRBJ2-7 TRBV6-5 NA 15 CASSYSSGGRGEQYF
TRBJ1-6 TRBV6-5 NA 15 CASSYSGTGNSPLHF
TRBJ2-2 TRBV4-2 NA 16 CASSQVMEGDTGELFF
TRBJ2-3 TRBV28 NA 17 CASSLLAGGPSTDTQYF
TRBJ2-7 TRBV6-1 few 15 CASSDEGSGSYEQYF
TRBJ2-1 TRBV7-7 NA 15 CASRLTAGGGDEQFF
TRBJ1-1 TRBV15 NA 16 CATSKRDRGRGTEAFF
TRBJ1-2 TRBV18 NA 14 CASSPDQGDYGYTF
TRBJ1-2 TRBV27 NA 14 CASRPTGGGYGYTF
TRBJ2-7 TRBV5-6 NA 16 CASSFKSGLSSYEQYF
TRBJ1-2 TRBV29-1 NA 12 CSVGLQGQGYTF
TRBJ1-2 TRBV27 NA 13 CASSLGTNYGYTF
TRBJ2-7 TRBV19 NA 15 CASSSSSDRGHEQYF
TRBJ1-2 TRBV18 NA 17 CASSPKDRGHLSYGYTF
TRBJ2-5 TRBV7-3 NA 14 CASSSGQWGETQYF
TRBJ1-2 TRBV30 once 12 CAWKGGPGGYTF
TRBJ2-7 TRBV6-1 NA 13 CASSPNGGFEQYF
TRBJ2-1 TRBV18 NA 14 CASSPRQGFNEQFF
TRBJ1-2 TRBV7-3 NA 14 CASSRDGGIYGYTF
TRBJ2-7 TRBV7-9 NA 14 CASSPSASGYEQYF
TRBJ1-3 TRBV5-1 NA 15 CASSSETGSGNTIYF
TRBJ1-6 TRBV7-2 NA 17 CASSLVGGSSYNSPLHF
TRBJ1-3 TRBV9 NA 14 CASSVGTEGNTIYF
TRBJ2-5 TRBV4-2 NA 15 CASSRGDYGQETQYF
TRBJ1-2 TRBV6-5 NA 15 CASSLRTGGDYGYTF
TRBJ1-3 TRBV5-1 NA 17 CASSSRPGRGDGNTIYF
TRBJ1-2 TRBV6-5 NA 13 CASSRDRDYGYTF
TRBJ1-1 TRBV7-2 NA 15 CASSPTGTENTEAFF
TRBJ2-5 TRBV9 NA 15 CASSIGLAGQETQYF
TRBJ2-1 TRBV9 once 14 CASSVGPDYNEQFF
TRBJ2-1 TRBV30 NA 13 CAWSVLRGNEQFF
TRBJ2-7 TRBV2 NA 14 CASRGLAGVSEQYF
TRBJ2-7 TRBV18 NA 14 CASSARDRDYEQYF
TRBJ2-5 TRBV6-1 NA 15 CASSEGGLRFETQYF
TRBJ2-3 TRBV10-3 once 15 CAIRVPSGSTDTQYF
TRBJ1-2 TRBV6-5 NA 14 CASSHSTVNYGYTF
TRBJ2-7 TRBV7-9 once 14 CASSPVAGVYEQYF
TRBJ2-5 TRBV6-6 NA 16 CASSYGTSAERGTQYF
TRBJ2-1 TRBV6-1 once 18 CASSGLVEDRGSYNEQFF
TRBJ2-3 TRBV27 few 15 CASSLIRRNTDTQYF
TRBJ2-2 TRBV27 once 14 CASSRGLNTGELFF
TRBJ2-2 TRBV9 few 14 CASSVLQGAGELFF
TRBJ2-3 TRBV29-1 NA 17 CSVPEPGLAANTDTQYF
TRBJ2-4 TRBV7-9 once 14 CASSDRSGRDIQYF
TRBJ2-1 TRBV18 once 15 CASSPGTGVYNEQFF
TRBJ2-3 TRBV9 few 13 CASSVEGTDTQYF
TRBJ2-1 TRBV29-1 NA 15 CSVAGTSESYNEQFF
TRBJ2-3 TRBV4-2 once 16 CASSQEPRTGADTQYF
TRBJ2-1 TRBV9 NA 13 CASSVVSVNEQFF
TRBJ2-2 TRBV7-3 NA 17 CASSPQPGLATTGELFF
TRBJ2-2 TRBV1 NA 12 CTSSPGTGELFF
TRBJ1-2 TRBV7-2 NA 13 CASSRDQGYGYTF
TRBJ2-1 TRBV7-2 NA 15 CASSLRTSGNNEQFF
TRBJ2-1 TRBV19 NA 11 CASSHSDEQFF